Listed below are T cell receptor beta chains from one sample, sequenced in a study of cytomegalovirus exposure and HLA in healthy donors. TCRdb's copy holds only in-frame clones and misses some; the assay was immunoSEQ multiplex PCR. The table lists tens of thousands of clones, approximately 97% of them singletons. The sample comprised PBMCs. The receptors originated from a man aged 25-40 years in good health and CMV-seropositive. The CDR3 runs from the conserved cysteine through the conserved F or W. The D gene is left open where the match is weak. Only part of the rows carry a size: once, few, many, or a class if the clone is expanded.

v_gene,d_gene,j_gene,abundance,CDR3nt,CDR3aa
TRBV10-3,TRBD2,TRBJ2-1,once,TGTGCCATCAGTGACAGGACTAGCATTGAGCAGTTCTTC,CAISDRTSIEQFF
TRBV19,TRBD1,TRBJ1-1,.,TGTGCCAGTAGTCCTTGGACAGGGGGGAGAACTGAAGCTTTCTTT,CASSPWTGGRTEAFF
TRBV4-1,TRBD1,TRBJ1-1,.,TGCGCCAGCAGCCAAGGACAGGGGGTTGGGAACACTGAAGCTTTCTTT,CASSQGQGVGNTEAFF
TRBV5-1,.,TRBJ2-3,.,TGCGCCAGCAGCTCCACCCGTGGCGGCAGGGGGCGGGGGGATACGCAGTATTTT,CASSSTRGGRGRGDTQYF
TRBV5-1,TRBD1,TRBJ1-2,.,TGCGCCAGCAGCTTGGAACCGACAGGGGGCGGTTATGGCTACACCTTC,CASSLEPTGGGYGYTF
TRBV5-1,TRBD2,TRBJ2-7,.,TGCGCCAGCAGCTTGGAACCCAACCCCCTCCTGGGTCTAGCGGGAGGCTCCTACGAGCAGTACTTC,CASSLEPNPLLGLAGGSYEQYF
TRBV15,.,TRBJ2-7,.,TGTGCCACCAGCAGAGGATCCACTCCCGAGCAGTACTTC,CATSRGSTPEQYF
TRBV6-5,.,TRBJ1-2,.,TGTGCCAGCAGTTACGCAGAAGCTAACTATGGCTACACCTTC,CASSYAEANYGYTF
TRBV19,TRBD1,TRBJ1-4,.,TGTGCCAGTAGTATCGGGGGCAACAGGGGGGTGCGTGAAAAACTGTTTTTT,CASSIGGNRGVREKLFF
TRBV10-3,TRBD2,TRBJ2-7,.,TGTGCCATCAGTGGTACTAGCGGGAGATGGGAGAGCGAGCAGTACTTC,CAISGTSGRWESEQYF
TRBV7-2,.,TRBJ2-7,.,TGTGCCAGCAGCTTCTTTTCAGGGGGGAAGGGCTACGAGCAGTACTTC,CASSFFSGGKGYEQYF
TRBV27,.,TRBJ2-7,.,TGTGCCAGCAGTTTATCCACAAGCTCCTACGAGCAGTACTTC,CASSLSTSSYEQYF
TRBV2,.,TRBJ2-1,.,TGTGCCAGCAGGGGGCGGGGTGAGCAGTTCTTC,CASRGRGEQFF
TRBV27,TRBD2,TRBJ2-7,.,TGTGCCAGCAGTTTGTCTAGCGGGACGTACGAGCAGTACTTC,CASSLSSGTYEQYF
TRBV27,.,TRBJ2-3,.,TGTGCCAGCAGTTTATCAACTAGAACAGATACGCAGTATTTT,CASSLSTRTDTQYF
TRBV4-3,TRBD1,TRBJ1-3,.,TGCGCCAGCAGCCAGACAGGGCTCTCTGGAAACACCATATATTTT,CASSQTGLSGNTIYF
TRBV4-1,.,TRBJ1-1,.,TGCGCCAGCAGCCGAGCCGGACTAGCTTTCTTT,CASSRAGLAFF
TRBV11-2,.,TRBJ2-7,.,TGTGCCAGCAGCCCAGGTAGGGGGGGACAACCCTACGAGCAGTACTTC,CASSPGRGGQPYEQYF
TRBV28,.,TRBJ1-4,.,TGTGCCAGCAGGGGGGGTAATGAAAAACTGTTTTTT,CASRGGNEKLFF
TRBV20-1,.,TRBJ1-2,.,TGCAGTAGATGGGCAGGGGATGGCTACACCTTC,CSRWAGDGYTF